Here is one TCR beta chain with its context. Its antigen is undetermined. Other DNA sequences in the sample encode the same CDR3. The study drew all its donors from Caucasian adults living in Nashville, Tennessee. This sample was taken from a study of shared clonotypes between healthy human individuals. Deletions cut 0 bases from V and 1 base from J, with 4 bases between. The CDR3 has 15 amino acids. CDR1 and CDR2 (germline): KGHSH, LQKENI. The method was immunoSEQ multiplex PCR; TCRdb's version includes in-frame clones alone and lacks a portion of them. The sample contains 950,000 to 1,100,000 clones, around 75% of which appear only once. Study-wide findings and caveats: Researchers sampled blood only, noting tissue repertoires likely differ. Although depth was large, rarefaction showed that sequencing of the sorted subsets was incomplete.

The V and J genes are TRBV18 and TRBJ2-6, with D unclear. Sequencing was done on a sample of memory CD4+ T cells sorted from blood. The subset is: CD45RA-negative fraction. This clonotype was obtained from a man between 18 and 35 years old in good health. The CDR3 protein is CASSPPPSGANVLTF. For the CDR3, the DNA is TGTGCCAGCTCACCACCGCCGTCTGGGGCCAACGTCCTGACTTTC.